Following are 22 T cell receptor beta chains from one sample sequenced in a study of cytomegalovirus exposure and HLA in healthy donors (dated by TCRdb to about 2017). The library relied on the immunoSEQ multiplex PCR assay. For the multiplex PCR, a mixture combining 60 forward primers for TCR Vbeta segments and 13 reverse primers for TCR Jbeta segments was used. Not all clones reach the TCRdb copy of this immuneACCESS table, which keeps in-frame sequences only. Checked studies attribute under half of the gap to unresolved V genes and leave the rest unexplained. The sample profile shows 65,000 to 95,000 clones; more than 60% of them were found once. The ten largest clones take up 13% of the sample. Sequences were obtained from PBMCs. Receptors originate from a human donor in good health.

This sequence joins TRBV13 and TRBJ2-7; D may be TRBD2 (6 bases). Trimming left V 2 bases short and J 6 bases short, with 11 bases between. Germline CDR1 is PRHDT and CDR2 is FYEKMQ (reference sequence). The CDR3 length is 13 residues. The CDR3 nucleotides read TGTGCCAGCAGCTTAACCGGGGGAGGCGAGCAGTACTTC. Amino acid sequence: CASSLTGGGEQYF.

This clone was counted a few times. This chain links TRBV2 with TRBJ2-5, with 8 bases matching TRBD2. The CDR3 has 18 residues. From germline, CDR1 is SNHLY and CDR2 FYNNEI. J was trimmed by 9 bases and V by 3 bases; bases with no gene match: 21. CDR3 sequence reads: CASSDVGGGFFRLSAQYF. The CDR3 DNA is TGTGCCAGCAGTGACGTAGGCGGGGGGTTTTTTCGTCTCTCGGCCCAGTACTTC.

This chain uses TRBV9 with TRBJ2-5, with 10 bases fitting TRBD2. This CDR3 spans 16 amino acids. J lost 1 base, V lost 0 bases, and 3 bases had no gene match. Germline lookup yields CDR1 SGDLS and CDR2 YYNGEE. The DNA for the CDR3 is TGTGCCAGCAGCGTAGGACTAGCGGGCCCCCAAGAGACCCAGTACTTC. It specifies CASSVGLAGPQETQYF.

This sequence joins TRBV4-1 and TRBJ2-7; 7 bases map to TRBD1. The CDR3 runs 18 residues. Germline V gene lookup returns CDR1 MGHRA and CDR2 YSYEKL. V shed 2 bases and J 5 bases; nucleotides not matched to a gene: 18. The DNA for the CDR3 is TGCGCCAGCAGCCAAAGGAGGACAGGTGAATATGGAATTAACGAGCAGTACTTC. It specifies CASSQRRTGEYGINEQYF.

Here the CDR3 reads CASSLEFRSSDTQYF. The DNA for the CDR3 is TGTGCCAGCAGCTTGGAATTCAGGTCTAGCGATACGCAGTATTTT. The rearrangement uses TRBV5-6 and TRBJ2-3, with D tentatively TRBD2 (5 bases). Per the germline V gene, CDR1 is SGHDT and CDR2 is YYEEEE. Trimming took 0 bases from V and 6 from J, leaving 14 bases between them. The CDR3 runs 15 residues.

The gene calls are TRBV27 and TRBJ2-7, with 8 bases lining up with TRBD1. The V segment lost 4 bases and the J segment 4 bases; nucleotides outside the gene matches: 9. Germline V gene lookup returns CDR1 MNHEY and CDR2 SMNVEV (reference sequence). This CDR3 region has 15 residues. CDR3 bases: TGTGCCAGCAGTTCCCAGGGACAGGAAACTTACGAGCAGTACTTC. Protein sequence: CASSSQGQETYEQYF.

This clone has only a few counts. This chain connects TRBV5-1 to TRBJ1-2; 7 nucleotides line up with TRBD1. The trim removed 2 bases at V and 6 bases at J, leaving 10 bases unmatched. Germline V CDR1 and CDR2: SGHRS, YFSETQ. The CDR3 is made up of 15 amino acids. The CDR3 DNA is TGCGCCAGCAGCTTTGCTTTGACAGGGCAGCATGGCTACACCTTC. Translating it yields CASSFALTGQHGYTF.

The genes are TRBV2 and TRBJ1-4; no definite D call. The V gene's germline CDR1 is SNHLY and CDR2 FYNNEI. Trimming pared 1 base from V and 8 bases from J, leaving 11 bases between. The CDR3 totals 14 residues. Written as DNA, the CDR3 is TGTGCCAGCAGTGAAGACGGGAGGGTGGAAAAACTGTTTTTT. Encoded protein: CASSEDGRVEKLFF.

The chain carries TRBV5-1 and TRBJ2-1, with a weak D call TRBD1 (5 bases). The CDR3 extends over 15 amino acids. Between the trimmed V and J ends, which lost 6 bases and 3 bases, there was a span of 16 bases. Germline CDR1 reads SGHRS; CDR2 reads YFSETQ. CDR3 sequence reads: CASNLDRGGYNEQFF. CDR3 nucleotides: TGCGCCAGCAATCTGGATAGGGGTGGCTACAATGAGCAGTTCTTC.

The chain couples TRBV6-5 to TRBJ1-6; 8 bases align to TRBD1. V dropped 6 bases and J dropped 8; count of bases not matched to a gene: 9. From germline, CDR1 is MNHEY and CDR2 SVGAGI. The CDR3 has 15 amino acids. CDR3 sequence: CASRTGAGGYSPLHF. For the CDR3, the DNA is TGTGCCAGCAGGACAGGGGCGGGGGGGTATTCACCCCTCCACTTT.

The chain couples TRBV5-1 to TRBJ2-7; possible D gene TRBD1, 6 bases. Looked up from germline, CDR1 is SGHRS and CDR2 is YFSETQ. V dropped 3 bases and J dropped 3 bases, with 22 bases sitting between them. This CDR3 is built from 17 residues. This CDR3 reads CASSYGWGTPTLYEQYF. DNA of the CDR3: TGCGCCAGCAGCTACGGCTGGGGGACACCTACCCTCTACGAGCAGTACTTC.

J is TRBJ1-1 and V is TRBV6-5; 9 bases fit TRBD1. The V segment lost 2 bases and the J segment 5 bases; nucleotides outside the gene matches: 3. CDR1 is MNHEY, CDR2 SVGAGI, per germline. The CDR3 spans 14 residues. Here the CDR3 reads CASSYGTGTTEAFF. DNA for the CDR3: TGTGCCAGCAGTTACGGGACAGGGACGACTGAAGCTTTCTTT.

This chain joins TRBV29-1 and TRBJ2-1, with 7 bases fitting TRBD2. The CDR3 contains 13 residues. Germline trimming cut 8 bases from V and 7 bases from J; bases unmatched to any gene: 11. The germline V gene has CDR1 SQVTM and CDR2 ANQGSEA. The CDR3 DNA reads as TGCAGCACTGGGGGGGGAAATAAGAATGAGCAGTTCTTC. Its translation: CSTGGGNKNEQFF.

This chain joins TRBV9 and TRBJ2-7; D is ambiguous. With 0 bases removed from V and 1 base from J, the gap between germline ends came to 11 bases. Germline CDR1 SGDLS, CDR2 YYNGEE. CDR3 size: 15 residues. The DNA of the CDR3 is TGTGCCAGCAGCGTAGGCGGAAAGGCGTCCTACGAGCAGTACTTC. Translation: CASSVGGKASYEQYF.

The J gene is TRBJ2-7, the V gene TRBV19, with 7 bases identical to TRBD1. The germline V gene encodes CDR1 LNHDA and CDR2 SQIVND (reference sequence). Trimming at V came to 3 bases and at J to 1 base, leaving 3 bases not matched to a gene. There are 14 residues in the CDR3. This chain's CDR3 is CASSIQGVSYEQYF. The CDR3 bases are TGTGCCAGTAGTATTCAGGGGGTTTCCTACGAGCAGTACTTC.

The sample holds one count of this clone. The gene calls are TRBV6-1 and TRBJ1-2, with 10 bases identical to TRBD1. Germline V gene lookup returns CDR1 MNHNS and CDR2 SASEGT. The CDR3 extends over 15 amino acids. V trimming: 4 bases; J trimming: 4 bases; junction bases outside the gene matches: 6. The CDR3 DNA reads as TGTGCCAGCAGTGCCCGACAGGGGGCCTCCTATGGCTACACCTTC. The encoded protein is CASSARQGASYGYTF.

V gene TRBV9 combines with J gene TRBJ1-2, with D possibly matching TRBD1 (6 bases). The V gene lost 2 bases and the J gene lost 7 bases, with 12 bases spanning the gap. CDR3 length equals 13 residues. Germline CDR1 reads SGDLS; CDR2 reads YYNGEE. CDR3 DNA sequence: TGTGCCAGCAGCGTGGGGGGGGCTGGTGGCTACACCTTC. Translated: CASSVGGAGGYTF.

The gene calls are TRBV5-1 and TRBJ1-1, with TRBD1 matching 11 bases. V was pared by 4 bases and J by 4 bases, with 3 bases of the junction left unmatched. This CDR3 contains 14 residues. Germline-derived CDR1 and CDR2 are SGHRS and YFSETQ. CDR3 sequence (DNA): TGCGCCAGCAGCGACGGGACAGGGGGCACTGAAGCTTTCTTT. Translating gives CASSDGTGGTEAFF.

This chain connects TRBV25-1 to TRBJ1-2; tentative D call: TRBD1 (5 bases). V lost 5 bases and J 7 bases, leaving 8 bases between the germline ends. This CDR3 contains 11 residues. Per germline, CDR1 MGHDK and CDR2 SYGVNS. The chain's CDR3 is CASSSRVGYTF. The DNA for the CDR3 is TGTGCCAGCAGTTCCAGGGTTGGCTACACCTTC.

This chain connects TRBV5-4 to TRBJ2-7, with TRBD1 matching over 8 bases. The trim removed 4 bases at V and 2 bases at J, leaving 2 bases unmatched. Germline V gene data show CDR1 as SGHNT and CDR2 as YYREEE (reference sequence). The CDR3 extends over 13 amino acids. The CDR3 region has the DNA TGTGCCAGCAGCCAGGACAGGGCCTACGAGCAGTACTTC. The encoded protein is CASSQDRAYEQYF.

The chain uses TRBV7-2 and TRBJ1-5; D remains unclear. V was cut by 1 base and J by 9 bases, with 10 bases left in between. This CDR3 is built from 13 residues. Germline CDR1 reads SGHTA; CDR2 reads FQGNSA. CDR3 sequence: CASSLGGQWPQHF. CDR3 coding DNA: TGTGCCAGCAGCTTAGGAGGCCAGTGGCCCCAGCATTTT.

There are a few counts of this clone. This same CDR3 is encoded by further DNA sequences in the sample. This chain uses TRBV6-5 with TRBJ1-4; 9 bases are a match to TRBD1. Germline assignment: CDR1 MNHEY and CDR2 SVGAGI. The CDR3 sequence is 15 residues long. Trimming removed 0 bases from V and 5 bases from J; junction bases left unmatched: 1. Here the CDR3 reads CASSYSGTGNEKLFF. DNA for the CDR3: TGTGCCAGCAGTTACTCCGGGACAGGGAATGAAAAACTGTTTTTT.